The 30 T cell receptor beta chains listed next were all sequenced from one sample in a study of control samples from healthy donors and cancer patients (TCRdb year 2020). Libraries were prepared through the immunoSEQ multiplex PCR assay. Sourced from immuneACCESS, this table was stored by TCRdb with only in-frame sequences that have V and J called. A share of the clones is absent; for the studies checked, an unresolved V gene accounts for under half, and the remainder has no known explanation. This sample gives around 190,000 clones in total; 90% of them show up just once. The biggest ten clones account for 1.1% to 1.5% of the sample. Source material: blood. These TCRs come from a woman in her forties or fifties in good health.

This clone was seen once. The DNA for the CDR3 is TGTGCCAACCCCCGTCAGGGCCCTGGGACCCAGTACTTC. It yields the protein CANPRQGPGTQYF. The chain couples TRBV7-4 to TRBJ2-5; D perhaps matches TRBD1 (5 bases). CDR1 is SGHVT and CDR2 is SQSDAQ in the germline V gene. The V end lost 10 bases, the J end lost 7 bases, and 19 bases lay between the germline ends. The CDR3 totals 13 residues.

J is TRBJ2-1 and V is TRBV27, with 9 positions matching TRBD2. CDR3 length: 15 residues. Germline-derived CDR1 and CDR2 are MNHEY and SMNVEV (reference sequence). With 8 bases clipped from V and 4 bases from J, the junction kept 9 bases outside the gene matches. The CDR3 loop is CASPGAGGKYNEQFF. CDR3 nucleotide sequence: TGTGCCAGCCCAGGGGCGGGGGGGAAATACAATGAGCAGTTCTTC.

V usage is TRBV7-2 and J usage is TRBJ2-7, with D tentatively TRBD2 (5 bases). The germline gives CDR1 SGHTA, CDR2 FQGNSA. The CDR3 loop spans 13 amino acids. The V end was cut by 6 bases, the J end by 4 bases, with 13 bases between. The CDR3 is CASRPAEKYEQYF. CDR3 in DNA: TGTGCCAGCAGGCCAGCGGAGAAATACGAGCAGTACTTC.

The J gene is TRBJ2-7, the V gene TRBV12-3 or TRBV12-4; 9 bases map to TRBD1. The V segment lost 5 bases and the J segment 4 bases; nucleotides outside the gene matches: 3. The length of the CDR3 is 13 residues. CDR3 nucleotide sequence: TGTGCCAGCAGTCCCGGACAGGGGTACGAGCAGTACTTC. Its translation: CASSPGQGYEQYF.

In DNA, the CDR3 is TGCGCCAGCAGCTTGGCCGGGGGGGCGCCGACCGGGGAGCTGTTTTTT. Protein sequence: CASSLAGGAPTGELFF. The V call is TRBV5-1, the J call TRBJ2-2; 8 positions agree with TRBD2. Germline V lookup: CDR1 SGHRS, CDR2 YFSETQ. The V segment lost 0 bases and the J segment 5 bases; nucleotides outside the gene matches: 6. The CDR3 sequence is 16 residues long. Variable domain in full (rest from reference TRBV5-1 and TRBJ2-2): KAGVTQTPRYLIKTRGQQVTLSCSPISGHRSVSWYQQTPGQGLQFLFEYFSETQRNKGNFPGRFSGRQFSNSRSEMNVSTLELGDSALYLCASSLAGGAPTGELFFGEGSRLTVL.

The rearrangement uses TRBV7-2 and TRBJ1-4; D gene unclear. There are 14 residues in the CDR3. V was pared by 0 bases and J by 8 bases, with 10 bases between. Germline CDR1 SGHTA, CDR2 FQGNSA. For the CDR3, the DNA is TGTGCCAGCAGCTTAGCAGGGATGGGGGAAAAACTGTTTTTT. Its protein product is CASSLAGMGEKLFF.

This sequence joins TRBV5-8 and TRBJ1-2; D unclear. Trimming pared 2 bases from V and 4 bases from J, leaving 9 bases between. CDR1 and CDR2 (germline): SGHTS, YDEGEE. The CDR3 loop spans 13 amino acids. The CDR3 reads CASSFGGLYGYTF. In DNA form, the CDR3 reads TGTGCCAGCAGCTTCGGAGGTCTCTATGGCTACACCTTC.

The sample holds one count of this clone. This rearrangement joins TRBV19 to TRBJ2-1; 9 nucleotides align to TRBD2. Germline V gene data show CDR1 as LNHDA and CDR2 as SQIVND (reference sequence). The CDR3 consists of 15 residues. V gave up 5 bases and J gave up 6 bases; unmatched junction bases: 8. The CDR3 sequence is CASSPGPSGANEQFF. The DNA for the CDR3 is TGTGCCAGTAGTCCTGGTCCTAGCGGGGCCAATGAGCAGTTCTTC.

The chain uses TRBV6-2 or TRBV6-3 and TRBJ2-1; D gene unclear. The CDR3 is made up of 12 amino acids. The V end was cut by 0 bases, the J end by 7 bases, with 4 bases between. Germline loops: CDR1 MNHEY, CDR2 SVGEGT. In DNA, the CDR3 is TGTGCCAGCAGTTACTCTATAAATGAGCAGTTCTTC. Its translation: CASSYSINEQFF.

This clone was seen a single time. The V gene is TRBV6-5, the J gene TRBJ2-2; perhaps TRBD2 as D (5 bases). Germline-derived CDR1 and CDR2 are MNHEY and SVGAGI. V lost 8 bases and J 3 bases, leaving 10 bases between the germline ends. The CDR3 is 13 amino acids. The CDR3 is CASATSYTGELFF. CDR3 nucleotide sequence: TGTGCCAGCGCCACTAGTTACACCGGGGAGCTGTTTTTT.

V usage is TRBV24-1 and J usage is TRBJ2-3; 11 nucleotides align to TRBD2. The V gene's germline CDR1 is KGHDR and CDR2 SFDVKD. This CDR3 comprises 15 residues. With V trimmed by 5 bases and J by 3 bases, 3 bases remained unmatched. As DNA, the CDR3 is TGTGCCACCAGTGTTAGCGGGAGGGGGACAGATACGCAGTATTTT. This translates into CATSVSGRGTDTQYF.

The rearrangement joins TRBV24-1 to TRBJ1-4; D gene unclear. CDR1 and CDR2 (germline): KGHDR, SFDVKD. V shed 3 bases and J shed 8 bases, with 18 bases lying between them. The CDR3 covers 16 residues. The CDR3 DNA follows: TGTGCCACCAGTGATCCACCTACAGAGGGTAACGAAAAACTGTTTTTT. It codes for CATSDPPTEGNEKLFF.

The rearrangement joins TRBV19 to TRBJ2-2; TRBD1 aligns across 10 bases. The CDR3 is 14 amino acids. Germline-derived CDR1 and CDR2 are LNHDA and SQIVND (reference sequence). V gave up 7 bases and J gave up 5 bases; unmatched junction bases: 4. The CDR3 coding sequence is TGTGCCAGTACCGGACAGGGGGGTACCGGGGAGCTGTTTTTT. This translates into CASTGQGGTGELFF. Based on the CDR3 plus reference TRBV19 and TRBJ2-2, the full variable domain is DGGITQSPKYLFRKEGQNVTLSCEQNLNHDAMYWYRQDPGQGLRLIYYSQIVNDFQKGDIAEGYSVSREKKESFPLTVTSAQKNPTAFYLCASTGQGGTGELFFGEGSRLTVL.

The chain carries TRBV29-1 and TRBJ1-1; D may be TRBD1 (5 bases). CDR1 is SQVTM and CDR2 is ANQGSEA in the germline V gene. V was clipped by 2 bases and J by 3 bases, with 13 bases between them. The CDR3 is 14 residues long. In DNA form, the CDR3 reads TGCAGCGTTGAAAGGGCAGGGTGGGACACTGAAGCTTTCTTT. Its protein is CSVERAGWDTEAFF.

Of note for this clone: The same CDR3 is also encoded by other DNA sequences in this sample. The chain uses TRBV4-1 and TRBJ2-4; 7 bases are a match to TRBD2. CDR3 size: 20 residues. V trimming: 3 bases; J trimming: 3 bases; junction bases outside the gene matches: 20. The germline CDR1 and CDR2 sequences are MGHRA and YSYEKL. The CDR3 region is CASSQDWTPNLGGVKNIQYF. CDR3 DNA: TGCGCCAGCAGCCAGGATTGGACCCCCAATTTGGGGGGGGTCAAAAACATTCAGTACTTC.

The CDR3 coding sequence is TGCGCCAGCAGCCAAGAGGAGGATCAGCCCCAGCATTTT. Protein: CASSQEEDQPQHF. This sequence joins TRBV4-3 and TRBJ1-5, with D uncertain. The germline V gene has CDR1 LGHNA and CDR2 YSLEER. This CDR3 has 13 amino acids. Trimming left V 0 bases short and J 5 bases short, with 5 bases between.

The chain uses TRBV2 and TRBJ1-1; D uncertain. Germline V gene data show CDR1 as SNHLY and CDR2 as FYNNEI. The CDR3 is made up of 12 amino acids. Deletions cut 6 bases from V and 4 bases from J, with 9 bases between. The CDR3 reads CASSGGGTEAFF. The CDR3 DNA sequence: TGTGCCAGCAGCGGAGGCGGCACTGAAGCTTTCTTT.

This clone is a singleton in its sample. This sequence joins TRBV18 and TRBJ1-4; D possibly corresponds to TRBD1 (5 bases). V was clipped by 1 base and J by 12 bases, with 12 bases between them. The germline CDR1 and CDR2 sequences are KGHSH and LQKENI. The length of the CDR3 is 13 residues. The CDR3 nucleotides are TGTGCCAGCTCACCACAGGGGACGTCCGAACTGTTTTTT. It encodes CASSPQGTSELFF.

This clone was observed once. CDR3 DNA sequence: TGTGCCAGCAGCCTACCGGGGGATGAGCAGTTCTTC. This gives the protein CASSLPGDEQFF. J is TRBJ2-1 and V is TRBV7-2; D might be TRBD2 (6 bases). The CDR3 has 12 amino acids. V dropped 5 bases and J dropped 8 bases, with 10 bases sitting between them. Germline CDR1 is SGHTA and CDR2 is FQGNSA.

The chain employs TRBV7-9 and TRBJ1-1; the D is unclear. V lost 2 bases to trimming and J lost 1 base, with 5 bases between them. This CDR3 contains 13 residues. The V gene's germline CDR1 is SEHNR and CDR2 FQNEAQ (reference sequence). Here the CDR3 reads CASSLQANTEAFF. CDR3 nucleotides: TGTGCCAGCAGCTTACAGGCGAACACTGAAGCTTTCTTT. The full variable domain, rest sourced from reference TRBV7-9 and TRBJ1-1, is DTGVSQNPRHKITKRGQNVTFRCDPISEHNRLYWYRQTLGQGPEFLTYFQNEAQLEKSRLLSDRFSAERPKGSFSTLEIQRTEQGDSAMYLCASSLQANTEAFFGQGTRLTVV.

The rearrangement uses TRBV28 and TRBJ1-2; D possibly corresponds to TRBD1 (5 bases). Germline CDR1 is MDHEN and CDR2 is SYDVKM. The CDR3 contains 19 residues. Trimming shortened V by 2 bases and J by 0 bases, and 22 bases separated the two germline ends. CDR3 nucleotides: TGTGCCAGCAGTTTACTTGCAGTATTAGGGGAAGGCTCTAACTATGGCTACACCTTC. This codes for CASSLLAVLGEGSNYGYTF.

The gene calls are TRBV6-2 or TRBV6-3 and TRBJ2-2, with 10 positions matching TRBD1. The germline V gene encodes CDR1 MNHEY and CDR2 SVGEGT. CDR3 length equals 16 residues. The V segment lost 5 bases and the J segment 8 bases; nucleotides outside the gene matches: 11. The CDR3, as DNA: TGTGCCAGCAGTACTACCGGGACAGGGGTTATGGGGGAGCTGTTTTTT. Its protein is CASSTTGTGVMGELFF.

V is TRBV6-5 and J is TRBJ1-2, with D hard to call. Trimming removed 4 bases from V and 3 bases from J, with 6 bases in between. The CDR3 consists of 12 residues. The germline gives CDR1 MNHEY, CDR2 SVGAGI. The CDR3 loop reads CASSSRDYGYTF. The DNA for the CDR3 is TGTGCCAGCAGTTCCCGCGACTATGGCTACACCTTC.

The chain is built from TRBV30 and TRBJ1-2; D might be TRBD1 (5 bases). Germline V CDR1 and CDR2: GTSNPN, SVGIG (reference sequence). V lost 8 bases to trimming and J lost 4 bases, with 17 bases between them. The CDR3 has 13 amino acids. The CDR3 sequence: CAADGHGAYGYTF. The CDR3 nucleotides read TGTGCCGCAGACGGCCACGGGGCCTATGGCTACACCTTC.

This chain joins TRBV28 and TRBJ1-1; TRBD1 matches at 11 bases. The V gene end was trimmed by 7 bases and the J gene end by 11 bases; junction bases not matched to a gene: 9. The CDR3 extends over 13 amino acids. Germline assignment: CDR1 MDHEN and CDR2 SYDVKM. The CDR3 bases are TGTGCCAGCACCCGGGACAGGGGGGATCCCGCTTTCTTT. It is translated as CASTRDRGDPAFF.

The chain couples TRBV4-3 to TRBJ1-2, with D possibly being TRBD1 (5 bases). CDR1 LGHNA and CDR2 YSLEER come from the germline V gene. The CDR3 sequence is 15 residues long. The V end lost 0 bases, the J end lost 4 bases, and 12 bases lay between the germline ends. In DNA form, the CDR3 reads TGCGCCAGCAGCCAAGATCCCCAGGGAGCCTATGGCTACACCTTC. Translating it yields CASSQDPQGAYGYTF.

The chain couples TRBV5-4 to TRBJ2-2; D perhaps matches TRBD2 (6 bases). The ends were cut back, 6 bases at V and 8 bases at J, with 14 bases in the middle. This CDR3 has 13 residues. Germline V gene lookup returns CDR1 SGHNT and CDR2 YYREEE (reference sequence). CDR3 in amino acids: CASNRTILGELFF. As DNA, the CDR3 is TGTGCCAGCAACCGGACTATACTAGGGGAGCTGTTTTTT.

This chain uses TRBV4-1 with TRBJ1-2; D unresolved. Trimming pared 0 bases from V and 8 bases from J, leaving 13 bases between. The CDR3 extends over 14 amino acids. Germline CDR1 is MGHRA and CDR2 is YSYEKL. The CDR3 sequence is CASSQDPGPGGYTF. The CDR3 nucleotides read TGCGCCAGCAGCCAAGATCCCGGGCCAGGAGGCTACACCTTC.

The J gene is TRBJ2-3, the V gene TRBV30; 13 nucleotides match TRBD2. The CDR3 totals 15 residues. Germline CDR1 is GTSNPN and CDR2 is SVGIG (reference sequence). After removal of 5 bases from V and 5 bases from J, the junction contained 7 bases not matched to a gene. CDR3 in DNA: TGTGCCTGGGCCGGACTAGCGGGGGTGATAGATACGCAGTATTTT. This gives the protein CAWAGLAGVIDTQYF.

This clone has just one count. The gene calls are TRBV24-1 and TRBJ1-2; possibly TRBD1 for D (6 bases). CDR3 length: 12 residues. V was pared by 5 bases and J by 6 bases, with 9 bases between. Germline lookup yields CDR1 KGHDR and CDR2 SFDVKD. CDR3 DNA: TGTGCCACCAGTGTAGGGGGTCATGGCTACACCTTC. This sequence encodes CATSVGGHGYTF.